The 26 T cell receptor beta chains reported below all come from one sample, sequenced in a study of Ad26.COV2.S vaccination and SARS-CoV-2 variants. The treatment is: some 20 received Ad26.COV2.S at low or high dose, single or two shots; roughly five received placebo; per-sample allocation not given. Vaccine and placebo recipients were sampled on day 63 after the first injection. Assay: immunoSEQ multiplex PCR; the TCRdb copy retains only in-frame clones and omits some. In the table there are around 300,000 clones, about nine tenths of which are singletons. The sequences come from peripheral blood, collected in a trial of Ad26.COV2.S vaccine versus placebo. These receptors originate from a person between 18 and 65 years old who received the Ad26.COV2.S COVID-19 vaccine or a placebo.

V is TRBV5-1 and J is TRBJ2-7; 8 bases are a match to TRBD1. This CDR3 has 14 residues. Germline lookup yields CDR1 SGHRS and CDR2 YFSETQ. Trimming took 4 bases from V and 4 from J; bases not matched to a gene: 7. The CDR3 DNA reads TGCGCCAGCAGCCACGGACAGGGTTTATACGAGCAGTACTTC. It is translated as CASSHGQGLYEQYF.

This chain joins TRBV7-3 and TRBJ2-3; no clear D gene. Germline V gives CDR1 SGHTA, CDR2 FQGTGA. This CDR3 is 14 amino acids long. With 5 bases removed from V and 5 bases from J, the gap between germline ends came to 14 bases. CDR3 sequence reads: CASSVADPRDTQYF. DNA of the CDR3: TGTGCCAGCAGCGTGGCGGACCCGCGAGATACGCAGTATTTT.

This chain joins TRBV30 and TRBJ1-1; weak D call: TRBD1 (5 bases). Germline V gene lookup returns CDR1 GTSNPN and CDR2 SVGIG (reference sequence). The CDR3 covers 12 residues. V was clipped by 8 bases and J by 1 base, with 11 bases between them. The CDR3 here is CAGGTANTEAFF. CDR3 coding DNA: TGTGCCGGAGGGACGGCGAACACTGAAGCTTTCTTT.

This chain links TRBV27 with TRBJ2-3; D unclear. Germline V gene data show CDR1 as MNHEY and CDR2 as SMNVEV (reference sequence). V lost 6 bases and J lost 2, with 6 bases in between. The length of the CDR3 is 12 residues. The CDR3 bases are TGTGCCAGCAGGCGCCCCACAGATACGCAGTATTTT. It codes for CASRRPTDTQYF.

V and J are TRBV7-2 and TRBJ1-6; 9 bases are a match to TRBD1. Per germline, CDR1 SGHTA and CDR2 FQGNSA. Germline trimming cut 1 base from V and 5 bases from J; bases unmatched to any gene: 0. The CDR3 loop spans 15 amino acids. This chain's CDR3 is CASSLGDRDNSPLHF. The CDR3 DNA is TGTGCCAGCAGCTTAGGGGACAGGGATAATTCACCCCTCCACTTT.

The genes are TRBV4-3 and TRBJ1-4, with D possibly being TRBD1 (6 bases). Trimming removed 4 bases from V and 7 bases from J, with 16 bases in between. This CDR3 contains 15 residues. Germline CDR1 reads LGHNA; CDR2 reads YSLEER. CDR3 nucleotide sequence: TGCGCCAGCAGCCGGACCGGGACATTCCTTGAAAAACTGTTTTTT. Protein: CASSRTGTFLEKLFF.

The CDR3 is CASSATSSYNSPLHF. CDR3 nucleotide sequence: TGTGCCAGCAGCGCCACTAGCTCCTATAATTCACCCCTCCACTTT. This rearrangement joins TRBV9 to TRBJ1-6, with unresolved D. The V end was cut by 3 bases, the J end by 0 bases, with 7 bases between. The V gene's germline CDR1 is SGDLS and CDR2 YYNGEE. CDR3 length equals 15 residues. The whole variable domain, filled in from reference TRBV9 and TRBJ1-6, reads DSGVTQTPKHLITATGQRVTLRCSPRSGDLSVYWYQQSLDQGLQFLIQYYNGEERAKGNILERFSAQQFPDLHSELNLSSLELGDSALYFCASSATSSYNSPLHFGNGTRLTVT.

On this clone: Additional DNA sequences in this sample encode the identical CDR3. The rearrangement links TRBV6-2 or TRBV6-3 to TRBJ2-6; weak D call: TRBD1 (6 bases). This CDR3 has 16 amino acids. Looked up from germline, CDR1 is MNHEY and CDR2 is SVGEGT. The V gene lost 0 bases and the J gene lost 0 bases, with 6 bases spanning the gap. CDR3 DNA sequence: TGTGCCAGCAGTTACTCGGGACACTCTGGGGCCAACGTCCTGACTTTC. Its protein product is CASSYSGHSGANVLTF.

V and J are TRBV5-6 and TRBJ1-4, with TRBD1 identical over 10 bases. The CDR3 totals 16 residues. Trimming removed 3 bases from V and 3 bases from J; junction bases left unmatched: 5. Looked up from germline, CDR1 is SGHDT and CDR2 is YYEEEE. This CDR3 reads CASSSQGQGANEKLFF. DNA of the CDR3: TGTGCCAGCAGCTCGCAAGGACAGGGGGCTAATGAAAAACTGTTTTTT.

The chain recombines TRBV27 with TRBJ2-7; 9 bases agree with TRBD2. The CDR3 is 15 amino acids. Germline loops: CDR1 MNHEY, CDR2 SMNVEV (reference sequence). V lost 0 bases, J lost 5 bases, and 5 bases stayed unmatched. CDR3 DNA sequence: TGTGCCAGCAGTTTATCGGCGGGAGGGGTCCACGAGCAGTACTTC. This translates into CASSLSAGGVHEQYF.

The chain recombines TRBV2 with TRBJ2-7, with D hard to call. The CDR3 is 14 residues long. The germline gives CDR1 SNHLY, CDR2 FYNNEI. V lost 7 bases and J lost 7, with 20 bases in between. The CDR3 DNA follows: TGTGCCAGCATTAGAACAGAATTAGATGGGGAGCAGTACTTC. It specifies CASIRTELDGEQYF.

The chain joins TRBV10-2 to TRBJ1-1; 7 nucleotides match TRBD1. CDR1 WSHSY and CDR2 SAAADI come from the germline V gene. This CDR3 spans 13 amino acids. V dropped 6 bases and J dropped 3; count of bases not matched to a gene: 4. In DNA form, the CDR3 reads TGCGCCAGCAGGATCCAGGGGGACACTGAAGCTTTCTTT. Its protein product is CASRIQGDTEAFF.

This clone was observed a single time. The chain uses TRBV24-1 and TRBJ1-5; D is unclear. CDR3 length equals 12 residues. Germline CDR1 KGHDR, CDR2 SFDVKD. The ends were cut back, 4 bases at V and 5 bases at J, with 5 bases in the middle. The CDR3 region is CATSERDQPQHF. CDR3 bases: TGTGCCACCAGTGAACGGGATCAGCCCCAGCATTTT.

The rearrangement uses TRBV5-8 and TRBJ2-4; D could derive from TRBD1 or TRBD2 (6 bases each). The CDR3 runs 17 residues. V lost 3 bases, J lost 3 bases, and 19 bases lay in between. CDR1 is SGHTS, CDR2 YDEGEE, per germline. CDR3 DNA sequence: TGTGCCAGCAGCTACGGAGGGGGTAATCGGGACAAAAACATTCAGTACTTC. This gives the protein CASSYGGGNRDKNIQYF.

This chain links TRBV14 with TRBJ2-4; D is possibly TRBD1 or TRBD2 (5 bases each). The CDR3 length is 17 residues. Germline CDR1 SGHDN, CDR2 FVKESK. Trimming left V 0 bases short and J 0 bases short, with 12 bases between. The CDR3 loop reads CASSQDSGTLAKNIQYF. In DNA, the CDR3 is TGTGCCAGCAGCCAAGATTCAGGGACCCTAGCCAAAAACATTCAGTACTTC. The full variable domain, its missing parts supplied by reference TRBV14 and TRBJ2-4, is EAGVTQFPSHSVIEKGQTVTLRCDPISGHDNLYWYRRVMGKEIKFLLHFVKESKQDESGMPNNRFLAERTGGTYSTLKVQPAELEDSGVYFCASSQDSGTLAKNIQYFGAGTRLSVL.

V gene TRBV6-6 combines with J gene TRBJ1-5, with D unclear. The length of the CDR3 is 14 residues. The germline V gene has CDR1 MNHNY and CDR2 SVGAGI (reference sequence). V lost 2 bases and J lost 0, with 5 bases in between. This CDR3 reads CASSYPDSNQPQHF. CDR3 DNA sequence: TGTGCCAGCAGTTACCCAGATAGCAATCAGCCCCAGCATTTT.

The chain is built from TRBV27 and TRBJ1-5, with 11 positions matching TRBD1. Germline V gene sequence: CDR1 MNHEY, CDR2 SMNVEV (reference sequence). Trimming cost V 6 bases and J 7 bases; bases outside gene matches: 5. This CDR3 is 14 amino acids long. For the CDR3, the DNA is TGTGCCAGCAGCCGGACAGGGGGCATCCAGCCCCAGCATTTT. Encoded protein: CASSRTGGIQPQHF.

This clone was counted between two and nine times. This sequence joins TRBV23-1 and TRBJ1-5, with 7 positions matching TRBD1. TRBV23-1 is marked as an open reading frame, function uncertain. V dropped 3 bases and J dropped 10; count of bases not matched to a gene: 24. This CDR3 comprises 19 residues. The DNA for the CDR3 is TGCGCCAGCAGTCAGGCCGTCGGGACAGTGGGAATTTCGATCAGCCCCCAGCATTTT. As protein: CASSQAVGTVGISISPQHF.

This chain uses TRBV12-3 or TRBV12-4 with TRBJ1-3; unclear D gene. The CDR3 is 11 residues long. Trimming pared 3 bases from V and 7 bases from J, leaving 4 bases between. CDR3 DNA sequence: TGTGCCAGCAGTTTCGGGAACACCATATATTTT. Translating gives CASSFGNTIYF.

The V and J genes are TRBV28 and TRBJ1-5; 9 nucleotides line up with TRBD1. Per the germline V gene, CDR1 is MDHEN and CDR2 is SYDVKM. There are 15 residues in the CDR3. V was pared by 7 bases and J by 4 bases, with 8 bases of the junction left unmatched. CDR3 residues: CASIPGQGRNQPQHF. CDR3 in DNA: TGTGCCAGCATACCGGGACAGGGTAGAAATCAGCCCCAGCATTTT.

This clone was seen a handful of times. The DNA of the CDR3 is TGTGCCAGCAGCAGACAGGGGGGAGACACTGAAGCTTTCTTT. Translated: CASSRQGGDTEAFF. This chain connects TRBV7-9 to TRBJ1-1, with 9 bases matching TRBD1. CDR3 length: 14 residues. The V segment lost 5 bases and the J segment 3 bases; nucleotides outside the gene matches: 4. Germline V gives CDR1 SEHNR, CDR2 FQNEAQ (reference sequence).

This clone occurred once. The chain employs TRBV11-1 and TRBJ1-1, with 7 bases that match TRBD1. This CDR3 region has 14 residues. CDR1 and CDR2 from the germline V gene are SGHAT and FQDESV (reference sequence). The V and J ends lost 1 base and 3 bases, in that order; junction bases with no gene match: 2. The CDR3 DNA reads TGTGCCAGCAGCTTAGTCAGGGGGGACACTGAAGCTTTCTTT. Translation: CASSLVRGDTEAFF.

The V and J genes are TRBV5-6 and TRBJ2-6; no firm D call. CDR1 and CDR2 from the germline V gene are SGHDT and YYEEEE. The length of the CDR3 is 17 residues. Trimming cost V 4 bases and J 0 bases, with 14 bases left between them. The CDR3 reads CASSLLARASGANVLTF. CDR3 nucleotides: TGTGCCAGCAGCCTGTTAGCACGAGCCTCTGGGGCCAACGTCCTGACTTTC.

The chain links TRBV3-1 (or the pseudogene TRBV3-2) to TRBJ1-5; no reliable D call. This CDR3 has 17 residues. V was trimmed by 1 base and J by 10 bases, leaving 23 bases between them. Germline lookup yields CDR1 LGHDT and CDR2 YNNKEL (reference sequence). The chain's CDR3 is CASSQVKKGSATGPQHF. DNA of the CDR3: TGTGCCAGCAGCCAAGTTAAAAAGGGATCCGCCACGGGTCCCCAGCATTTT.

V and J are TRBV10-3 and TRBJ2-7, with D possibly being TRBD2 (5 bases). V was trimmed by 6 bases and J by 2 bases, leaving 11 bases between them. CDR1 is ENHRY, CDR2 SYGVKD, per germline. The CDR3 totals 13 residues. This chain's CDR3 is CAIRAGEPYEQYF. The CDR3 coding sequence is TGTGCCATCAGGGCCGGGGAGCCCTACGAGCAGTACTTC.

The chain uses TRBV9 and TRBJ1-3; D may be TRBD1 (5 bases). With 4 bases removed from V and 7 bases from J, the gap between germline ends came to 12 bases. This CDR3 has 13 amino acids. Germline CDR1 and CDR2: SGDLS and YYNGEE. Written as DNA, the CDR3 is TGTGCCAGCAGCCCTGGGGCGGGTAACACCATATATTTT. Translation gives CASSPGAGNTIYF.